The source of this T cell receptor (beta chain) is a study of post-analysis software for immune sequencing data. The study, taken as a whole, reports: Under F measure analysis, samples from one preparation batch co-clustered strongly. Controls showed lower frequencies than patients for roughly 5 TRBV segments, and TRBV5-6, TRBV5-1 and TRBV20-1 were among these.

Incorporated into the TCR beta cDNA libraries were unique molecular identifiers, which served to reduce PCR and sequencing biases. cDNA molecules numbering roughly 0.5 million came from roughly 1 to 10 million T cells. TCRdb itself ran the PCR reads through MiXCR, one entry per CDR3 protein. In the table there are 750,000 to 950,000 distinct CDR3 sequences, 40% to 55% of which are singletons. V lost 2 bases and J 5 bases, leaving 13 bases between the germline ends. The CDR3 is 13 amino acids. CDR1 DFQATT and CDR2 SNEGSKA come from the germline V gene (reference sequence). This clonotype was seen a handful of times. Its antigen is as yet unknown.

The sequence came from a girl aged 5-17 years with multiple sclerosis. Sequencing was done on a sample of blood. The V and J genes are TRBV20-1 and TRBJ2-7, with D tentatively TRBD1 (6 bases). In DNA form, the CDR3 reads TGCAGTGCTAGACCGGCAGGGGTCCACGAGCAGTACTTC. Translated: CSARPAGVHEQYF.